The clone carrying this T cell receptor (beta chain) turned up a few times. Antigen unknown. TCRdb's copy holds only in-frame clones and misses some; the assay was immunoSEQ multiplex PCR. In the table there are 110,000 or so clones, around two thirds of which are singletons. This entry comes from a study of shared clonotypes between healthy human individuals. About the research overall: Each donor had three CD4 naive, three CD4 memory, two CD8 naive and one CD8 memory plate. Study-level points and caveats: It was the non-shared clonotypes that had lower generation probabilities than clonotypes shared by all four donors. Naive subsets tended to show greater estimated richness than memory subsets.

With 4 bases clipped from V and 7 bases from J, the junction kept 4 bases outside the gene matches. Per germline, CDR1 SEHNR and CDR2 FQNEAQ (reference sequence). This CDR3 has 13 residues. Adult Caucasians living in Nashville, Tennessee made up all of the donors. The sequencing sample was made of memory CD8+ T cells sorted from blood. The subset here: CD45RO+ cells pooled with CCR7-negative TemRA cells. The sequence was collected from a woman under 40 in good health. V is TRBV7-9 and J is TRBJ2-1; 7 positions match TRBD2. CDR3 amino acids: CASSSPLANEQFF. The DNA of the CDR3 is TGTGCCAGCAGCTCGCCACTAGCGAATGAGCAGTTCTTC.